The present TCR beta chain was sequenced within a study of blood T cell repertoires in COVID-19. As for the study in general: PBMCs, B-cell-depleted T cells, or T cells provided the cDNA or gDNA that made up the material.

Clones were sequenced by immunoSEQ multiplex PCR, and TCRdb holds only the in-frame ones, with some missing. The table shows 350,000 to 400,000 clones, with around 91% occurring only once. The TCR comes from a man younger than 30 with active or convalescent COVID-19. Sequencing was performed on peripheral blood.

The CDR3 sequence: CASSPIQGTEGSVYEQYF. The CDR3 DNA follows: TGTGCCAGCAGCCCTATACAGGGAACTGAGGGCTCAGTCTACGAGCAGTACTTC. This chain links TRBV28 with TRBJ2-7, with D possibly matching TRBD1 (6 bases). CDR1 is MDHEN and CDR2 is SYDVKM in the germline V gene. The V gene lost 6 bases and the J gene lost 3 bases, with 27 bases spanning the gap. The CDR3 is 18 amino acids.